This TCR beta chain was recovered during a study of identical twins (dated by TCRdb to 2016 to 2017). The study in broad terms: TCR alpha and beta repertoires from monozygotic twins, unrelated adults of various ages and cord blood were deep-sequenced to test whether fetal clonotypes persist. Replicate twin experiments were performed at different times using different library preparation protocols to rule out contamination.

This clonotype was detected ten times or more. Its specific antigen is unknown. Base qualities were left out, and no much larger clone turns up one base away. What the study reported, not specific to this receptor: Recombination models systematically underestimated out-of-frame TCR alpha sharing in monozygotic twins but agreed with sharing between unrelated individuals. Because the same donors could not be followed over many years, conclusions were based on cross-sectional statistical analysis. Abundant cord blood beta clonotypes carried fewer insertions; young adult naive repertoires showed a weaker similar trend, while memory repertoires showed none. In beta out-of-frame sequences, excess twin sharing was weaker, because having fewer shared sequences lowered the signal-to-noise ratio. Compared with coincidental sharing between unrelated individuals, out-of-frame TCR alpha sequences shared between twins had an excess of sequences with low generation probability. Zero-insertion analyses could be partly confounded by invariant T cells such as MAIT and iNKT, although diverse VJ usage argued against such confounding for most clonotypes.

All donors were healthy Caucasians. The researchers also sequenced three unrelated adults who were not twins: a male aged 18 to 29, a male aged 50 to 59, and a female aged 50 to 59. Using Miltenyi CD45RO+ enrichment and human naive T-cell isolation kits, memory (CD45RO+) and naive T cells were isolated from PBMC. The receptor library was made with 5' RACE. Instrument on record: Illumina HiSeq 2000. A universal primer binding site was added through template switching, and the final cDNA carried a unique molecular identifier so that TCR cDNA molecules could be counted accurately. Specific primers in the conserved constant-segment region were used to synthesize first-strand cDNA for TCR alpha and beta chains. Each cDNA library was double barcoded, with a SMART-Mk sample barcode plus Illumina barcodes, to control for contamination. TruSeq adapter sequences along with Illumina sample barcodes were introduced in two successive PCR steps. Sequencing of the TCR alpha and beta cDNA libraries was done on the Illumina HiSeq platform using custom primers. As for how the authors treated the data: MiGEC processed the raw reads to extract unique molecular identifiers, while MiXCR was used to determine the CDR3 positions. Recombination models were inferred per individual with the repgenHMM and IGoR tools using an EM algorithm. Shared clonotypes were analyzed with the tcR package in R, and sharing was normalized by the product of cloneset sizes. To study raw recombination without the effects of thymic and clonal selection, out-of-frame nonproductive sequences were analyzed. TCRdb reprocessed the public reads (quality trimming at Q25 with fastp, clone calling with MiXCR) and kept in-frame beta chains. A single entry per CDR3 protein holds the most common genes and DNA from its merged rows. TCRdb's processing, not the authors', yielded these V and J calls. For this sample the table gives about 690,000 distinct CDR3 sequences, of which around 6% were detected only once. Roughly 1.6% of the sample belongs to the ten largest clones.

What was sequenced was naive T cells sorted from blood. The cell subset or site label of this sample denotes: cells isolated with a human naive T-cell isolation kit. The sequence was obtained from a young man in good health.

The sequenced DNA is TGTGCCAGCAGCCTGGACAGGGGGTATAATTCACCCCTCCACTTT. The translation is CASSLDRGYNSPLHF. The rearranged chain carries TRBV12-3 or TRBV12-4 and TRBJ1-6; the junction holds 10 bases that match TRBD1. Trimming removed 6 bases from V and 4 bases from J; the gene matches leave 3 bases unexplained. Reading from cysteine to phenylalanine, the CDR3 counts 15 amino acids. Just the 45-base CDR3 DNA is kept, in frame starting at base 1.